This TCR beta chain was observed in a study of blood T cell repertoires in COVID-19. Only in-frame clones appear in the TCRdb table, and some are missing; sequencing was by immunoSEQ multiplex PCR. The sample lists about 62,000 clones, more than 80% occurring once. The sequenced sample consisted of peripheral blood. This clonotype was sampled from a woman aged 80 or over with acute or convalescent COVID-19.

The CDR3 DNA reads TGCGCCAGCAGCTTGGGAGTAGGGGAAGGGTCTGAAGCTTTCTTT. This codes for CASSLGVGEGSEAFF. The rearrangement joins TRBV5-1 to TRBJ1-1; maybe TRBD1 (5 bases). Trimming pared 0 bases from V and 6 bases from J, leaving 15 bases between. Germline V lookup: CDR1 SGHRS, CDR2 YFSETQ. The CDR3 totals 15 residues.